Included here is one T cell receptor beta chain sequence, with context. Methods used by the authors: Reference gene primer amplification in the assay estimated nucleated cell counts. Clones were sequenced by immunoSEQ multiplex PCR, and TCRdb holds only the in-frame ones, with some missing. D and trimming come from the DNA, and the V and J calls and clone size come from that table. The sample carries around 120,000 clones, almost 70% recorded once. The CDR3 has 17 amino acids. These data are taken from a study of blood T cell repertoires in COVID-19. Study in general: Acute and convalescent COVID-19 specimens originated in the United States, Italy and Spain. T cells, B-cell-depleted T cells, or PBMCs provided the cDNA or gDNA that served as material.

The specimen sequenced was peripheral blood. The J gene is TRBJ2-7, the V gene TRBV21-1; the D call of TRBD1 is as the table states it, not checked on the DNA. TRBV21-1 is shown as a pseudogene. The clonotype comes from a woman between 65 and 79 years old with acute or convalescent COVID-19. The CDR3 DNA follows: TGTGCCAGCAGCCCGCAGACCAGGACAGGGGACTCCTACGAGCAGTACTTC. It translates to CASSPQTRTGDSYEQYF.